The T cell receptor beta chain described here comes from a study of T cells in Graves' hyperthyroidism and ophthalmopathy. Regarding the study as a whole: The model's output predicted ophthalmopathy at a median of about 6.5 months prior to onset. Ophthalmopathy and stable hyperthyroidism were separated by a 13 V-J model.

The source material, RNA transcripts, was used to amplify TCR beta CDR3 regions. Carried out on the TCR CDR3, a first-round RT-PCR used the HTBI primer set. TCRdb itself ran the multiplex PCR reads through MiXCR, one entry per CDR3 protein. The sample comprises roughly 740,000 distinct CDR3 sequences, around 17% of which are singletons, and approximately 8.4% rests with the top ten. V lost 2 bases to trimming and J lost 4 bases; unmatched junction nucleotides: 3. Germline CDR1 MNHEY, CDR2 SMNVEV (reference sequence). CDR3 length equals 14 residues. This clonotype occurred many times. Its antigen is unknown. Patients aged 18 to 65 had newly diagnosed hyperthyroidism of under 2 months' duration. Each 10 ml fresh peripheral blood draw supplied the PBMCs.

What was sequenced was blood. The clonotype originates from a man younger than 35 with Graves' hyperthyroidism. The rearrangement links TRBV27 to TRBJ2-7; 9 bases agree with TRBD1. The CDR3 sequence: CASSLRQGGYEQYF. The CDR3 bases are TGTGCCAGCAGTTTAAGACAGGGGGGGTACGAGCAGTACTTC.